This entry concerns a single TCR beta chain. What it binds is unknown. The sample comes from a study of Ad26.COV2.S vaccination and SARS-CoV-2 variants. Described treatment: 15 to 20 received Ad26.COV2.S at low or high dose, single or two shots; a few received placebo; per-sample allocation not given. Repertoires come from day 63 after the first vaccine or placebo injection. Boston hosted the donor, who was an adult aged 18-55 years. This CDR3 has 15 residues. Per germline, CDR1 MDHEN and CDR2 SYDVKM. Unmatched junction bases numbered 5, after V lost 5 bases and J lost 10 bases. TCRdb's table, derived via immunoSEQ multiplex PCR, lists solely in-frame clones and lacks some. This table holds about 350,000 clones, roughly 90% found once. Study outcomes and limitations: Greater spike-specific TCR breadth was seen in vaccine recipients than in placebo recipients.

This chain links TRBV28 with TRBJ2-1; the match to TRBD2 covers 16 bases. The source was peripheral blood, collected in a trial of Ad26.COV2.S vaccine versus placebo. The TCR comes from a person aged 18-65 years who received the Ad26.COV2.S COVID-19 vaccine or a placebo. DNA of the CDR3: TGTGCCAGCAGTATACCGGGACTAGCGGGAGGGGAGCAGTTCTTC. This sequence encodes CASSIPGLAGGEQFF.